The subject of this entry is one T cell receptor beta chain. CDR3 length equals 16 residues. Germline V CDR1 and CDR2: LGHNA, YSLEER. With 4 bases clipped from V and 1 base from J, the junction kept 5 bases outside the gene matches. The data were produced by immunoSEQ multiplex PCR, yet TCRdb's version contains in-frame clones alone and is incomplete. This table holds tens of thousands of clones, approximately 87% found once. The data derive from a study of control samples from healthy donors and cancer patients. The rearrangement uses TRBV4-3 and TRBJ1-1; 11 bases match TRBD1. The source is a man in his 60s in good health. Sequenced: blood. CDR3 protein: CASSPGTGGTNTEAFF. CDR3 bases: TGCGCCAGCAGCCCCGGGACAGGGGGAACGAACACTGAAGCTTTCTTT.